Listed here are 27 T cell receptor beta chains from one sample, sequenced in a study of T cell responses to AZD1222 COVID-19 vaccine. Libraries were prepared by immunoSEQ multiplex PCR; TCRdb keeps only in-frame clonotypes and omits some of them. This table has more than 150,000 clones, approximately 92% appearing once. Sequencing used peripheral blood, obtained on day 0 of AZD1222 vaccination. The receptors derive from an adult in good health.

The chain has TRBV30 and TRBJ1-2; no firm D call. Germline V gene lookup returns CDR1 GTSNPN and CDR2 SVGIG (reference sequence). The CDR3 loop spans 14 amino acids. With 0 bases removed from V and 6 bases from J, the gap between germline ends came to 14 bases. DNA of the CDR3: TGTGCCTGGAGTGTATGGTACGCGAAGGATGGCTACACCTTC. The encoded protein is CAWSVWYAKDGYTF.

The rearrangement links TRBV18 to TRBJ1-2, with 7 bases matching TRBD1. Per the germline V gene, CDR1 is KGHSH and CDR2 is LQKENI. CDR3 length equals 16 residues. The V and J ends lost 5 bases and 8 bases, in that order; junction bases with no gene match: 17. CDR3 loop: CASSSVGGPGAFGYTF. CDR3 DNA sequence: TGTGCCAGCTCATCCGTAGGGGGCCCTGGGGCGTTCGGCTACACCTTC.

This clone has only one observation. The rearrangement uses TRBV6-5 and TRBJ2-2; 13 bases are a match to TRBD2. Germline lookup yields CDR1 MNHEY and CDR2 SVGAGI. After removal of 6 bases from V and 5 bases from J, the junction contained 3 bases not matched to a gene. The CDR3 contains 15 residues. In DNA form, the CDR3 reads TGTGCCAGCAGAATACTAGCGGGGGGGACCGGGGAGCTGTTTTTT. Translating it yields CASRILAGGTGELFF.

The genes are TRBV5-1 and TRBJ1-1; no definite D call. CDR3 length: 15 residues. The ends were cut back, 4 bases at V and 1 base at J, with 14 bases in the middle. Per germline, CDR1 SGHRS and CDR2 YFSETQ. CDR3 protein: CASSPGVGSNTEAFF. Here the CDR3 DNA reads TGCGCCAGCAGCCCCGGGGTAGGCTCGAACACTGAAGCTTTCTTT.

The CDR3 region is CASSLGGGGGNQPQHF. The CDR3 DNA reads as TGTGCCAGCAGCTTAGGAGGAGGTGGTGGCAATCAGCCCCAGCATTTT. The chain links TRBV7-9 to TRBJ1-5, with no clear D. The CDR3 is 16 residues long. Germline V CDR1 and CDR2: SEHNR, FQNEAQ (reference sequence). V was clipped by 1 base and J by 2 bases, with 12 bases between them. Full variable domain (outside the CDR3, taken from reference TRBV7-9 and TRBJ1-5): DTGVSQNPRHKITKRGQNVTFRCDPISEHNRLYWYRQTLGQGPEFLTYFQNEAQLEKSRLLSDRFSAERPKGSFSTLEIQRTEQGDSAMYLCASSLGGGGGNQPQHFGDGTRLSIL.

The rearrangement uses TRBV6-5 and TRBJ1-2; TRBD1 matches 7 bases. This CDR3 region has 15 residues. The ends lost 8 bases at V and 4 bases at J; junction bases unmatched: 13. Germline V lookup: CDR1 MNHEY, CDR2 SVGAGI. DNA for the CDR3: TGTGCCAGCGCCTCAACCCCGGGACAGCTCTATGGCTACACCTTC. Encoded protein: CASASTPGQLYGYTF.

This chain links TRBV5-5 with TRBJ1-1; D call uncertain. This CDR3 contains 13 residues. Germline loops: CDR1 SGHKS, CDR2 YYEKEE (reference sequence). The germline V and J ends were trimmed by 2 bases and 1 base, with 6 bases remaining between them. The CDR3 loop is CASSLLGNTEAFF. In DNA, the CDR3 is TGTGCCAGCAGCTTATTGGGGAACACTGAAGCTTTCTTT.

This clone was counted once. The V call is TRBV2, the J call TRBJ1-2, with TRBD1 identical over 10 bases. CDR1 is SNHLY and CDR2 is FYNNEI in the germline V gene. V shed 6 bases, J shed 3 bases, and the junction held 4 bases outside the gene matches. The CDR3 extends over 14 amino acids. The CDR3 protein is CASSRDRGDYGYTF. In DNA, the CDR3 is TGTGCCAGCAGCCGGGACAGGGGAGACTATGGCTACACCTTC. Supplemented by reference TRBV2 and TRBJ1-2, the full variable domain reads EPEVTQTPSHQVTQMGQEVILRCVPISNHLYFYWYRQILGQKVEFLVSFYNNEISEKSEIFDDQFSVERPDGSNFTLKIRSTKLEDSAMYFCASSRDRGDYGYTFGSGTRLTVV.

V and J are TRBV4-1 and TRBJ2-1, with D possibly being TRBD1 (5 bases). The CDR3 length is 16 residues. Germline lookup yields CDR1 MGHRA and CDR2 YSYEKL. Trimming took off 4 bases at V and 0 bases at J, with 13 bases between the two ends. CDR3 DNA sequence: TGCGCCAGCAGCCCCCGCCAGGGCCTCTCCTACAATGAGCAGTTCTTC. It codes for CASSPRQGLSYNEQFF.

The chain combines TRBV30 with TRBJ2-2, with D uncertain. The germline V gene encodes CDR1 GTSNPN and CDR2 SVGIG (reference sequence). V shed 0 bases and J shed 4 bases, with 3 bases lying between them. The length of the CDR3 is 12 residues. The DNA for the CDR3 is TGTGCCTGGAGTGTACGCACCGGGGAGCTGTTTTTT. As protein: CAWSVRTGELFF.

The J gene is TRBJ1-4, the V gene TRBV7-9, with TRBD1 matching over 10 bases. The germline V gene has CDR1 SEHNR and CDR2 FQNEAQ (reference sequence). This CDR3 contains 15 residues. The J segment lost 8 bases and the V segment lost 5 bases, leaving 8 bases of the junction unmatched. The CDR3 spells CASSHATGGWEKLFF. Written as DNA, the CDR3 is TGTGCCAGCAGCCATGCGACAGGGGGCTGGGAAAAACTGTTTTTT.

J is TRBJ2-7 and V is TRBV6-6; maybe TRBD1 (6 bases). Trimming took off 5 bases at V and 2 bases at J, with 10 bases between the two ends. This CDR3 spans 13 amino acids. Germline V gene data show CDR1 as MNHNY and CDR2 as SVGAGI (reference sequence). The CDR3 bases are TGTGCCAGCAGTACACAGGGACCCTACGAGCAGTACTTC. This codes for CASSTQGPYEQYF.

The chain has TRBV28 and TRBJ1-2; 8 bases are shared with TRBD1. CDR3 length equals 14 residues. J gave up 8 bases and V 8 bases, and 13 bases lay outside the gene matches. Germline assignment: CDR1 MDHEN and CDR2 SYDVKM. The CDR3 DNA sequence: TGTGCCAGCGGAAGATCCAGGGGGCGATGGGGCTACACCTTC. As protein: CASGRSRGRWGYTF.

There are a few counts of this clone. This chain joins TRBV5-4 and TRBJ1-2; D remains ambiguous. The V end lost 1 base, the J end lost 7 bases, and 11 bases lay between the germline ends. CDR1 SGHNT and CDR2 YYREEE come from the germline V gene (reference sequence). CDR3 length: 13 amino acids. The CDR3 nucleotides read TGTGCCAGCAGCTTGAAAGGTGTTGGTGGCTACACCTTC. Residues: CASSLKGVGGYTF.

This chain uses TRBV19 with TRBJ1-5; a weak D match, TRBD1 (6 bases). The germline gives CDR1 LNHDA, CDR2 SQIVND (reference sequence). This CDR3 comprises 15 residues. The V end lost 2 bases, the J end lost 2 bases, and 10 bases lay between the germline ends. CDR3 in amino acids: CASSIQSGGNQPQHF. CDR3 DNA: TGTGCCAGTAGTATACAGTCAGGGGGCAATCAGCCCCAGCATTTT.

The chain couples TRBV3-1 (or the pseudogene TRBV3-2) to TRBJ1-2, with 8 bases fitting TRBD1. The CDR3 runs to 15 residues. Germline V gene sequence: CDR1 LGHDT, CDR2 YNNKEL (reference sequence). V shed 4 bases and J 0 bases; nucleotides not matched to a gene: 4. The CDR3 region is CASSPRTGTNYGYTF. CDR3 in DNA: TGTGCCAGCAGCCCCCGGACAGGGACTAACTATGGCTACACCTTC.

DNA of the CDR3: TGTGCCAGCAGAGTGACAGGGGGCCCATCTGGGGCCAACGTCCTGACTTTC. Amino acids: CASRVTGGPSGANVLTF. The chain is built from TRBV7-2 and TRBJ2-6; 10 bases fit TRBD1. The germline CDR1 and CDR2 sequences are SGHTA and FQGNSA. V gave up 6 bases and J gave up 1 base; unmatched junction bases: 6. The CDR3 runs to 17 residues.

V is TRBV28 and J is TRBJ1-2; TRBD1 might be the D (5 bases). This CDR3 contains 13 residues. V was cut by 4 bases and J by 7 bases, with 13 bases left in between. The germline gives CDR1 MDHEN, CDR2 SYDVKM. Here the CDR3 reads CASSSSSGSGYTF. DNA of the CDR3: TGTGCCAGCAGTTCCTCATCAGGGAGTGGCTACACCTTC.

The table lists this clone with a count of one. This sequence joins TRBV3-1 (or the pseudogene TRBV3-2) and TRBJ1-2, with D maybe TRBD1 (6 bases). Germline V gene lookup returns CDR1 LGHDT and CDR2 YNNKEL (reference sequence). The CDR3 is 15 residues long. V shed 3 bases and J shed 4 bases, with 15 bases lying between them. The CDR3 loop reads CASSHYPGQGYGYTF. The CDR3 DNA is TGTGCCAGCAGCCATTATCCGGGACAAGGCTATGGCTACACCTTC.

In DNA form, the CDR3 reads TGTGCCAGCAGCCAAGGGTGGGGGGACCTGAGAGCTTTCTTT. Translated: CASSQGWGDLRAFF. The chain combines TRBV28 with TRBJ1-1; D may be TRBD1 (5 bases). The CDR3 runs to 14 residues. The V end lost 6 bases, the J end lost 10 bases, and 21 bases lay between the germline ends. The germline gives CDR1 MDHEN, CDR2 SYDVKM.

This sequence joins TRBV3-1 (or the pseudogene TRBV3-2) and TRBJ2-3, with D uncertain. The CDR3 covers 16 residues. Germline CDR1 and CDR2: LGHDT and YNNKEL (reference sequence). Trimming stripped 3 bases from V and 2 bases from J, with 15 bases between. The CDR3 sequence: CASSHSTTRATDTQYF. The DNA for the CDR3 is TGTGCCAGCAGCCATAGTACCACGAGAGCCACAGATACGCAGTATTTT.

This sequence joins TRBV19 and TRBJ1-2; weak D call: TRBD1 (6 bases). Germline-derived CDR1 and CDR2 are LNHDA and SQIVND (reference sequence). The CDR3 sequence is 17 residues long. With 5 bases removed from V and 4 bases from J, the gap between germline ends came to 23 bases. The CDR3 here is CASSLYATAQGSYGYTF. The CDR3 nucleotides read TGTGCCAGTAGTTTATATGCGACCGCTCAGGGGTCCTATGGCTACACCTTC.

This clone has only a few counts. The chain uses TRBV6-1 and TRBJ2-3, with D unresolved. CDR1 and CDR2 (germline): MNHNS, SASEGT. The CDR3 spans 15 residues. V was shortened by 1 base and J by 2 bases, with 10 bases between the two germline ends. The CDR3 DNA is TGTGCCAGCAGTGAAGTGCTAGGGAACACAGATACGCAGTATTTT. It specifies CASSEVLGNTDTQYF.

This clone was seen a single time. The rearrangement uses TRBV2 and TRBJ1-2, with 7 bases lining up with TRBD1. CDR1 is SNHLY, CDR2 FYNNEI, per germline. The CDR3 length is 13 residues. Trimming cost V 5 bases and J 1 base; bases outside gene matches: 1. CDR3 region: CASSRDSNYGYTF. DNA for the CDR3: TGTGCCAGCAGTCGGGACAGTAACTATGGCTACACCTTC.

V and J are TRBV2 and TRBJ1-1; D gene ambiguous. The V and J ends lost 3 bases and 1 base respectively, with 9 bases between them. Germline CDR1 SNHLY, CDR2 FYNNEI. The CDR3 sequence is 14 residues long. The CDR3 sequence: CASSEREGNTEAFF. The CDR3 DNA is TGTGCCAGCAGTGAGAGGGAGGGGAACACTGAAGCTTTCTTT.

The chain couples TRBV6-5 to TRBJ1-1; weak D call: TRBD1 (6 bases). Trimming removed 8 bases from V and 1 base from J, with 14 bases in between. This CDR3 region has 14 residues. Germline lookup yields CDR1 MNHEY and CDR2 SVGAGI. The CDR3 region is CASSRDTTNTEAFF. In DNA form, the CDR3 reads TGTGCCAGCTCCCGGGACACGACGAACACTGAAGCTTTCTTT.

The chain links TRBV7-9 to TRBJ1-1; tentative D call: TRBD1 (5 bases). The germline V gene encodes CDR1 SEHNR and CDR2 FQNEAQ (reference sequence). CDR3 length equals 14 residues. V lost 5 bases and J 0 bases, leaving 10 bases between the germline ends. CDR3 residues: CASSGDRMNTEAFF. The CDR3 DNA reads as TGTGCCAGCAGCGGTGACAGAATGAACACTGAAGCTTTCTTT.